This T cell receptor beta chain originates from a study of blood T cell repertoires in COVID-19. About the study: Specimens from acute and convalescent COVID-19 originated in the United States, Italy and Spain.

To note about this clone: The sample carries other DNA sequences with the same CDR3.

Cohort placement rested on clinical history that participants reported themselves. Libraries were prepared by immunoSEQ multiplex PCR; TCRdb keeps only in-frame clonotypes and omits some of them. The sample includes under 300,000 clones, 85% to 95% seen only once; the top ten take approximately 2%. Sequenced material: PBMCs or T cells enriched from blood (not recorded which). The TCR originated in a woman under 30 who had recovered from COVID-19.

The chain's CDR3 is CASGGADTQYF. For the CDR3, the DNA is TGTGCCAGCGGAGGGGCAGATACGCAGTATTTT. The J gene is TRBJ2-3, the V gene TRBV2; tentative D call: TRBD2 (6 bases). The V gene's germline CDR1 is SNHLY and CDR2 FYNNEI. The CDR3 length is 11 residues. Trimming shortened V by 8 bases and J by 4 bases, and 7 bases separated the two germline ends.